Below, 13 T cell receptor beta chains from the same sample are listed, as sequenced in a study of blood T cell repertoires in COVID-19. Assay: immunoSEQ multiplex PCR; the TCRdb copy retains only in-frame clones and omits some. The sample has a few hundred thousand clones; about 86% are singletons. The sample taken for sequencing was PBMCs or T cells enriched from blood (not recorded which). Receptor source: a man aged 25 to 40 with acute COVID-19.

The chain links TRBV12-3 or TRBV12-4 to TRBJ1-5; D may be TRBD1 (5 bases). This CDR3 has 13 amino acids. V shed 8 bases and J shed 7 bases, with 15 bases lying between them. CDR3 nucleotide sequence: TGTGCCAGCGGGGCGGGGCGGTGGCAGCCCCAGCATTTT. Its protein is CASGAGRWQPQHF.

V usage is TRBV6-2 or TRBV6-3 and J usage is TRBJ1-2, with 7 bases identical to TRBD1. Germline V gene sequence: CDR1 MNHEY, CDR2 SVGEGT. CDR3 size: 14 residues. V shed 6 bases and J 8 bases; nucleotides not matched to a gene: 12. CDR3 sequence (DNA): TGTGCCAGCAGCCCATCCGGGACAGTGAAGGGCTACACCTTC. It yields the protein CASSPSGTVKGYTF.

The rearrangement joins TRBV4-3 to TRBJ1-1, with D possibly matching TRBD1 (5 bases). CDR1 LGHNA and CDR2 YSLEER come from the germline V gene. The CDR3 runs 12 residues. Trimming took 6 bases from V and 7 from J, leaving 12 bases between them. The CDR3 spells CASRLLGGEAFF. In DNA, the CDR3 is TGCGCCAGCAGGTTATTGGGGGGTGAAGCTTTCTTT.

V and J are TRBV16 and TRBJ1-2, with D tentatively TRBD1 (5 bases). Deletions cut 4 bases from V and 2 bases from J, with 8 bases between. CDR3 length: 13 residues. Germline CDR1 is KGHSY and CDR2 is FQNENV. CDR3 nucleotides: TGTGCCAGCAGCCCTGACAGCAACTATGGCTACACCTTC. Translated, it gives CASSPDSNYGYTF.

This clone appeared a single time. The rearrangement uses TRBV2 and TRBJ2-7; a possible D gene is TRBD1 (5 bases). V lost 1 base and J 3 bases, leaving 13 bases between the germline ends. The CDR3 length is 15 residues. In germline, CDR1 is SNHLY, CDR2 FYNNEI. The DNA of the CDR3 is TGTGCCAGCAGTGAAGGACGAAGACAGTTCTACGAGCAGTACGTC. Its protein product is CASSEGRRQFYEQYV.

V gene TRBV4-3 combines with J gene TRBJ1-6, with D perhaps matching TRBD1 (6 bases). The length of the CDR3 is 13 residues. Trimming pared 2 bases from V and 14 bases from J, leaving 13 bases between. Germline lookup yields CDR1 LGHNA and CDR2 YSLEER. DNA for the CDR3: TGCGCCAGCAGCCAAAGCAGGGGTACCTCCCTCCACTTT. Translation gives CASSQSRGTSLHF.

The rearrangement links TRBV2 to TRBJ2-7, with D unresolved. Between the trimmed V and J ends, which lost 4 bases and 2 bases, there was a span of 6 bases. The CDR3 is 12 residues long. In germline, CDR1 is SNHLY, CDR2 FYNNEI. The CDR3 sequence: CASSVLAYEQYV. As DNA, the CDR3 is TGTGCCAGCAGTGTTCTAGCCTACGAGCAGTACGTC.

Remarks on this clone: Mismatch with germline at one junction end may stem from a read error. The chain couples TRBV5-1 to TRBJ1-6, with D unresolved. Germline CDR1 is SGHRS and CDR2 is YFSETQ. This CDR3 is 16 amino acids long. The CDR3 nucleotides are TGTGCCAGCAGCTTGGCCTCAGCGCAAGTCAATTCACCCCTCCACTTT. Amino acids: CASSLASAQVNSPLHF.

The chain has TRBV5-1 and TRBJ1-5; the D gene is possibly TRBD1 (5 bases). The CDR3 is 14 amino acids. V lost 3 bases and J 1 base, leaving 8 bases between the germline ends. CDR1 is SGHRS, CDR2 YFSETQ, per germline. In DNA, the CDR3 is TGCGCCAGCAGCTCGGAGGGGAGCAATCAGCCCCAGCATTTT. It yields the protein CASSSEGSNQPQHF.

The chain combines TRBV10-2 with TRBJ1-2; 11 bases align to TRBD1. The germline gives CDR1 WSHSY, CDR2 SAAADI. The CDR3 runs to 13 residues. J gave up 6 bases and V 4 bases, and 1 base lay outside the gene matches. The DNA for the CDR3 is TGCGCCAGCAGTGGGGGACAGGGGGATGGCTACACCTTC. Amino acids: CASSGGQGDGYTF.

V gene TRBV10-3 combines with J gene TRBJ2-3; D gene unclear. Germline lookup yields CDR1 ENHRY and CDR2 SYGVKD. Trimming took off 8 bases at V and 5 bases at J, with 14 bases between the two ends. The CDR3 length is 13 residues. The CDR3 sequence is CAIRWAGEDTQYF. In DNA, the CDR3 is TGTGCCATCCGGTGGGCAGGCGAAGATACGCAGTATTTT.

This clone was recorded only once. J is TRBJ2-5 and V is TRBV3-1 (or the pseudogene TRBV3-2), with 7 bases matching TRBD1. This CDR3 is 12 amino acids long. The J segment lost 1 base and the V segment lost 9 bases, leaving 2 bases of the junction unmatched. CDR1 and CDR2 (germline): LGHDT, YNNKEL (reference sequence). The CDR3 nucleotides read TGTGCCAGTCACAGGGGCCAAGAGACCCAGTACTTC. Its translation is CASHRGQETQYF.

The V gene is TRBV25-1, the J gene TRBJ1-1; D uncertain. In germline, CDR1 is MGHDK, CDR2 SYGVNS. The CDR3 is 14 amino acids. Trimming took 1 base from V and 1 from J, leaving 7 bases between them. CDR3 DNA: TGTGCCAGCAGTGAATTACCAGGGAACACTGAAGCTTTCTTT. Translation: CASSELPGNTEAFF.